The entry that follows covers one T cell receptor (beta chain) sequence. The germline V and J ends were trimmed by 0 bases and 6 bases, with 8 bases remaining between them. This CDR3 is 13 amino acids long. CDR1 and CDR2 (germline): MNHEY, SVGAGI. Sorted-subset replicate PCRs used approximately 180 ng of genomic DNA. This amount corresponded to 30,000 to 35,000 T cell genomes. Sequencing was performed with immunoSEQ multiplex PCR; in TCRdb, only in-frame clones are kept and a portion is missing. The repertoire includes hundreds of thousands of clones, 80% to 95% of them detected once, and around 24% sits in the top ten. The record originates from a study of shared clonotypes between healthy human individuals. Study-level background: The study drew on a couple of women and a few men aged 18 to 49 as donors. CD8 memory received one plate per donor, CD8 naive two, CD4 memory three and CD4 naive three.

Naive CD8 cells lacked CD45RO and underwent positive selection for CCR7, leaving out terminally differentiated effector memory CD45RA+ cells. Sequencing was done on a sample of naive CD8+ T cells sorted from blood. This chain connects TRBV6-5 to TRBJ1-1; the D is unclear. This clonotype was obtained from a man in his thirties or forties in good health. In DNA, the CDR3 is TGTGCCAGCAGTTACTCTTTTACTGCTGAAGCTTTCTTT. Protein product: CASSYSFTAEAFF.